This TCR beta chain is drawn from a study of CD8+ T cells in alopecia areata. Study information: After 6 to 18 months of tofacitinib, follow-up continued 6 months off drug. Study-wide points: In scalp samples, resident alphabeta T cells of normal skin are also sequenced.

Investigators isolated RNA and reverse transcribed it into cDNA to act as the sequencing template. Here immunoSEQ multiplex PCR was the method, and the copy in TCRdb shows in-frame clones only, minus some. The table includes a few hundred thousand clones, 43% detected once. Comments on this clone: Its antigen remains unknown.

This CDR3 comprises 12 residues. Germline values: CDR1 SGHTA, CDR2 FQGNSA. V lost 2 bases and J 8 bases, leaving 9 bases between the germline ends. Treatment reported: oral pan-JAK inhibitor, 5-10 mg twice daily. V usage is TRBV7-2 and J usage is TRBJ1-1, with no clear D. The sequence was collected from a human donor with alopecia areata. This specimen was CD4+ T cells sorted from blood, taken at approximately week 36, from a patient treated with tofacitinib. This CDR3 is CASSLIWAEAFF. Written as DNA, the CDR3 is TGTGCCAGCAGCTTAATTTGGGCAGAAGCTTTCTTT. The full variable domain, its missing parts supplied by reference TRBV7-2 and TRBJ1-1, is GAGVSQSPSNKVTEKGKDVELRCDPISGHTALYWYRQSLGQGLEFLIYFQGNSAPDKSGLPSDRFSAERTGGSVSTLTIQRTQQEDSAVYLCASSLIWAEAFFGQGTRLTVV.